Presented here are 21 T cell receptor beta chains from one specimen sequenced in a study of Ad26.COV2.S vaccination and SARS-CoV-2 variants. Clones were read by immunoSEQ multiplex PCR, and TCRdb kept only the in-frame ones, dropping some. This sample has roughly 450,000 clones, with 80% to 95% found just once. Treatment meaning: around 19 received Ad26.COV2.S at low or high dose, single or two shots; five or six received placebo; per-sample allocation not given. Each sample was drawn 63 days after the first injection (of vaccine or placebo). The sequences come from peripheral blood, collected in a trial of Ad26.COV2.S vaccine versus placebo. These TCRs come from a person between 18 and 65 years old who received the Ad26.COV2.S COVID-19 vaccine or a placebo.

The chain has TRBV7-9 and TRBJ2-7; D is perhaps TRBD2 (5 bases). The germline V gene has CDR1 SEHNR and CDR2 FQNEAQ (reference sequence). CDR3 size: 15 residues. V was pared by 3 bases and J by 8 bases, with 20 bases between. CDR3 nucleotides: TGTGCCAGCAGCTTGAGGTCCTCAGACTACGACAAGCAGTACTTC. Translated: CASSLRSSDYDKQYF.

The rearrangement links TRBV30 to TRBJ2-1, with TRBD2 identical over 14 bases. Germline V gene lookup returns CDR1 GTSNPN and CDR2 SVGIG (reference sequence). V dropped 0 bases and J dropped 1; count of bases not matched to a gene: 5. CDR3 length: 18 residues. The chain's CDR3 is CAWSVRLAGGGSYNEQFF. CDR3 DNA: TGTGCCTGGAGTGTACGACTAGCGGGAGGGGGGTCCTACAATGAGCAGTTCTTC.

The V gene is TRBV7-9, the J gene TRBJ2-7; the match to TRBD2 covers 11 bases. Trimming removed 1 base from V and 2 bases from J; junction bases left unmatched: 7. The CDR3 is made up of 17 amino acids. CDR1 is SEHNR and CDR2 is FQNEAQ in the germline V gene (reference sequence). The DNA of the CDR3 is TGTGCCAGCAGCTTAGATATTCCGGGACTAGCGGCCTACGAGCAGTACTTC. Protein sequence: CASSLDIPGLAAYEQYF.

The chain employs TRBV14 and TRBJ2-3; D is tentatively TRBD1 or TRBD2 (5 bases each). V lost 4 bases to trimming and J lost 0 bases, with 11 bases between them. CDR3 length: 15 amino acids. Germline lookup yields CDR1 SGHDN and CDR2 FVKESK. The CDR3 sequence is CASSPPGPSTDTQYF. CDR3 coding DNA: TGTGCCAGCAGCCCTCCGGGACCCAGCACAGATACGCAGTATTTT.

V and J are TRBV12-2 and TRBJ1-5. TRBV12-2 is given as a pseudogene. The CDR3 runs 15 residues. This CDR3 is CASRLADGPNQPQHF. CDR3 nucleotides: TGTGCAAGTCGCTTAGCGGACGGACCAAATCAGCCCCAGCATTTT.

In nucleotides, the CDR3 is TGTGCCAGCAGGGATGACAGGGGGAGGGGAAACACCATATATTTT. Translation: CASRDDRGRGNTIYF. V and J are TRBV25-1 and TRBJ1-3; 9 positions agree with TRBD1. V lost 6 bases, J lost 4 bases, and 7 bases stayed unmatched. CDR1 is MGHDK, CDR2 SYGVNS, per germline. The CDR3 contains 15 residues.

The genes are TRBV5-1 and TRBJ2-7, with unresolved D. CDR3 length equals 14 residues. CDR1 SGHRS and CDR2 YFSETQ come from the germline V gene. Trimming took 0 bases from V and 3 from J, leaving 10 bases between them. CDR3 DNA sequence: TGCGCCAGCAGCTTGGGAGCCCCAATCTACGAGCAGTACTTC. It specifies CASSLGAPIYEQYF.

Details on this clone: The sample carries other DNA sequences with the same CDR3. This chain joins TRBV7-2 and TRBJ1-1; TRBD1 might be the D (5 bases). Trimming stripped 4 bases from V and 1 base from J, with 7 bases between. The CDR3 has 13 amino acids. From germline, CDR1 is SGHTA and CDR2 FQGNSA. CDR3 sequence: CASSSQGNTEAFF. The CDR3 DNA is TGTGCCAGCAGCTCCCAGGGGAACACTGAAGCTTTCTTT.

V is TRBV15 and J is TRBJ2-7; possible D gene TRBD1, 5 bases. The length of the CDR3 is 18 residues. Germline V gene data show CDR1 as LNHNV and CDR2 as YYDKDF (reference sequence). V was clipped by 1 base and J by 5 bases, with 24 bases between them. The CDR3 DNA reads TGTGCCACCAGCAGAGTTGGGGCTAAGGCAGGTTTTATCAACGAGCAGTACTTC. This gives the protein CATSRVGAKAGFINEQYF.

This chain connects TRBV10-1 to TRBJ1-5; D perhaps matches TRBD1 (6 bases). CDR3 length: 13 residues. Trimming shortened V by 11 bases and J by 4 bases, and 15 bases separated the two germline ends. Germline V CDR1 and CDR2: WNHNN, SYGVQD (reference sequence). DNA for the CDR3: TGCGCCGCCCGATCGGGGGCAAATCAGCCCCAGCATTTT. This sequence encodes CAARSGANQPQHF.

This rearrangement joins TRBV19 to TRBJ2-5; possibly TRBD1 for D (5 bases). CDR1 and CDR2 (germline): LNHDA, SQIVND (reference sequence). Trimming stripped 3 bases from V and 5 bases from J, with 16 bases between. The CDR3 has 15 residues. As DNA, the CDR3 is TGTGCCAGTAGTATTACGGCAGGGAATTGGGAGACCCAGTACTTC. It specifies CASSITAGNWETQYF.

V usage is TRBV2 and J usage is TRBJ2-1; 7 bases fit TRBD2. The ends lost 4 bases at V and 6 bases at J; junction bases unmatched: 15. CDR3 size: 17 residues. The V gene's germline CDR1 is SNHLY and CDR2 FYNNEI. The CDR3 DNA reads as TGTGCCAGCAGTGCACCACCTCTAGCGGAGAACGGCAATGAGCAGTTCTTC. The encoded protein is CASSAPPLAENGNEQFF.

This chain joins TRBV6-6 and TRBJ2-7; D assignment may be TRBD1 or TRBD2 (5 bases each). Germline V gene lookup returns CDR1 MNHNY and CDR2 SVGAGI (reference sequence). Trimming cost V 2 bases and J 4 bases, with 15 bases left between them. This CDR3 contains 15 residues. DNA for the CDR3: TGTGCCAGCAGTTACCCGGGATGGGGCGGGTACGAGCAGTACTTC. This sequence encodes CASSYPGWGGYEQYF.

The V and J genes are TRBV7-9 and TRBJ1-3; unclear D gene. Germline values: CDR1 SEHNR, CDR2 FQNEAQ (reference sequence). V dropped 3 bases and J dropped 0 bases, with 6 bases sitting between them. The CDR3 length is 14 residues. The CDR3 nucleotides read TGTGCCAGCAGCTTGTTTAGCTCTGGAAACACCATATATTTT. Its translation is CASSLFSSGNTIYF.

CDR3 residues: CASSPFDRGGEKLFF. The DNA for the CDR3 is TGTGCCAGCAGCCCATTCGACAGGGGTGGGGAAAAACTGTTTTTT. The chain recombines TRBV5-6 with TRBJ1-4; 8 nucleotides line up with TRBD1. The CDR3 has 15 amino acids. V trimming: 4 bases; J trimming: 8 bases; junction bases outside the gene matches: 10. CDR1 is SGHDT and CDR2 is YYEEEE in the germline V gene.

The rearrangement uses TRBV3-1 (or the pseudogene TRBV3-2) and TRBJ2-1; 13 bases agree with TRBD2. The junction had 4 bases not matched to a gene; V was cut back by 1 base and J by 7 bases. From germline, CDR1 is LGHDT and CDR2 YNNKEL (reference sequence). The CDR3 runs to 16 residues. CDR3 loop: CASSQVSGLAGNEQFF. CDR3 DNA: TGTGCCAGCAGCCAAGTTTCGGGACTAGCGGGGAATGAGCAGTTCTTC.

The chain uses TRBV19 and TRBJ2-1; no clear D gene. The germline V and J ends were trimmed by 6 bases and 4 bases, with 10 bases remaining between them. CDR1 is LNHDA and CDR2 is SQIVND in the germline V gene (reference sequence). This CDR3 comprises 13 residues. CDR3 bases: TGTGCCAGTAGCAGGATGAATTACAATGAGCAGTTCTTC. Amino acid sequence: CASSRMNYNEQFF.

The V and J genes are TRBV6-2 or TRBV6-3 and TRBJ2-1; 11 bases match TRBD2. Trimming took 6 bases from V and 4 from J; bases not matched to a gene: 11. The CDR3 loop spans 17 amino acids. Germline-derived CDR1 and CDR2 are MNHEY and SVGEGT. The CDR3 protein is CASSLHRGTSGYNEQFF. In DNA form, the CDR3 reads TGTGCCAGCAGCCTACACCGGGGGACTAGCGGATACAATGAGCAGTTCTTC.

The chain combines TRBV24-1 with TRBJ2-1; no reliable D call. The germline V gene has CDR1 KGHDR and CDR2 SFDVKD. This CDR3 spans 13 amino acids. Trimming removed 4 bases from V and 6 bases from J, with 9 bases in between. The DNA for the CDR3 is TGTGCCACCAGTGACGCTGCCATCAATGAGCAGTTCTTC. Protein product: CATSDAAINEQFF.

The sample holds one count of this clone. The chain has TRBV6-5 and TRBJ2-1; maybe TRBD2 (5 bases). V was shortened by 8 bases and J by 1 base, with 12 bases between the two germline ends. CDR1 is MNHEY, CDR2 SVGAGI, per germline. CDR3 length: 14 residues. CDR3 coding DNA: TGTGCCAGCGTTCCGGGATTATCCTACAATGAGCAGTTCTTC. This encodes CASVPGLSYNEQFF.

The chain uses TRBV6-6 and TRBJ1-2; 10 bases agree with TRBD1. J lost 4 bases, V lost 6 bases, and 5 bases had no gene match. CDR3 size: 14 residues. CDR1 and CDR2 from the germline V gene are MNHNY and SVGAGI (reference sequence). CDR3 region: CASRAGTGVYGYTF. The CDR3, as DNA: TGTGCCAGCAGAGCCGGGACAGGGGTCTATGGCTACACCTTC.